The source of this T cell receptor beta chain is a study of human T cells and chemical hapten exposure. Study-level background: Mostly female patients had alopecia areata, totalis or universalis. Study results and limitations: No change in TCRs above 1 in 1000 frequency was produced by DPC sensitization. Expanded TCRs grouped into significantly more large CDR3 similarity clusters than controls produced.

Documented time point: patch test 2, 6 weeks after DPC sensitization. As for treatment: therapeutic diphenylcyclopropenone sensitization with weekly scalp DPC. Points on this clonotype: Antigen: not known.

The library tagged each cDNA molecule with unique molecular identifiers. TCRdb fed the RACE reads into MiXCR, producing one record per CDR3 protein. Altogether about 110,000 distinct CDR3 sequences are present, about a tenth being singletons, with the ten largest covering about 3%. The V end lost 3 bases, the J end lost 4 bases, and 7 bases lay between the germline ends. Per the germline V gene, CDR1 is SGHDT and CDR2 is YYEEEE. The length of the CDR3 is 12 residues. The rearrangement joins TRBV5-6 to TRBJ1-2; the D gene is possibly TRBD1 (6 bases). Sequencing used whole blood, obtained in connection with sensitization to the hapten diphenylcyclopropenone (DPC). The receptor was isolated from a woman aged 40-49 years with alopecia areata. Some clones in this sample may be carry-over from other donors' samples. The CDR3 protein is CASSSDSYGYTF. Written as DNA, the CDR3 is TGTGCCAGCAGCTCGGACAGCTATGGCTACACCTTC. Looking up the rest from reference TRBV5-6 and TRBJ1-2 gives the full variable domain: DAGVTQSPTHLIKTRGQQVTLRCSPKSGHDTVSWYQQALGQGPQFIFQYYEEEERQRGNFPDRFSGHQFPNYSSELNVNALLLGDSALYLCASSSDSYGYTFGSGTRLTVV.